The rows below give T cell receptor beta chains drawn from one sample of a study of tumor and adjacent non-tumor tissue in lung cancer. TCRdb called the multiplex PCR reads again in MiXCR, with one record for every CDR3 protein. The profile shows some 74,000 distinct CDR3 sequences, approximately 77% of them singletons. Sequenced material: lung tumor tissue. Receptor source: a woman in her 40s with non-small cell lung cancer. Both conserved end residues are part of each CDR3. Fields, in order: J gene, D gene, CDR3 length, V gene, clone size, CDR3 DNA, CDR3 protein. A D gene is named only where the DNA matches it firmly. Clone size, where shown, is once, few, many, or a class for clones that have expanded.

TRBJ2-1	.	17	TRBV6-5	.	TGTGCCAGCAGTTACTCGGTGCTCGCGCAAAGCTACAAAGAGCAGTTCTTC	CASSYSVLAQSYKEQFF
TRBJ2-2	TRBD1	15	TRBV6-1	.	TGTACCACAAAGGGGGAGACAGGGCTATCCGGGGAGCTATTTTTT	CTTKGETGLSGELFF
TRBJ2-5	.	13	TRBV5-1	many	TGCGCCAGCAGACCGCCAGGGGTTGAGACCCAGTACTTC	CASRPPGVETQYF
TRBJ2-5	.	13	TRBV29-1	.	TGCAGCGTTGTGGAAGGGGTGAGGGAGACCCAGTACTTC	CSVVEGVRETQYF
TRBJ2-3	TRBD2	17	TRBV11-2	large	TGTGCCAGCAGCTTAGTTGGCGGGGGGGAAAGCACAGATACGCAGTATTTT	CASSLVGGGESTDTQYF
TRBJ2-1	.	14	TRBV10-1	.	TGCGCCAACAGTGAGAGTGGGAACTACAATGAGCAGTTCTTC	CANSESGNYNEQFF
TRBJ2-5	.	15	TRBV11-2	.	TGTACCAGCAGCCGGTCCACTAGGGGGCGGGAGACCCAATACTTC	CTSSRSTRGRETQYF
TRBJ2-7	.	13	TRBV11-3	.	TGTGACAGCAGTCCCGGAGCACTCAACGAGCAGTACTTC	CDSSPGALNEQYF
TRBJ1-4	TRBD1	15	TRBV2	.	TGTGCCAGCATTGAAGCGGGACAGACTAATGAAAAACTGTTTTTT	CASIEAGQTNEKLFF
TRBJ2-1	.	16	TRBV14	.	TGTGCCAGCATCCAAGATGGAGGGTGGTCCTACAATGAGCAGTTCTTC	CASIQDGGWSYNEQFF
TRBJ1-5	.	12	TRBV10-2	.	TGCGCCAGCAGGGAGTCGTGGCAGCGCCAGCATTTT	CASRESWQRQHF
TRBJ2-7	.	15	TRBV11-2	.	TGTGCCAGCAGTCAACAAGGGGGTACCGATTATGAGCAGTACTTC	CASSQQGGTDYEQYF
TRBJ1-4	.	12	TRBV20-1	many	TGCAGTGCGCAGAAGGGGGATGAAAAACTGTTTTTT	CSAQKGDEKLFF
TRBJ2-3	.	16	TRBV11-2	once	TGTACCAGCAGCACTGCGCTGGATCCTCGCACAGACACGCAGTATTTT	CTSSTALDPRTDTQYF
TRBJ2-7	TRBD2	16	TRBV11-2	.	TGTGCCAGCGGCTTAAGGTCTAGCGGGGGGGATGACGAGCAGCATTTC	CASGLRSSGGDDEQHF
TRBJ2-7	.	14	TRBV28	.	TGTACCAGCAGTTTTTTAGGTAGGGGCAACGAGCAGTACTTC	CTSSFLGRGNEQYF
TRBJ2-7	TRBD1	15	TRBV6-2/TRBV6-3	.	TGTGCCAATAGTTATCCTGAGACAGGGTCCTACGAGCAGTACTTC	CANSYPETGSYEQYF
TRBJ2-7	TRBD2	20	TRBV11-2	few	TGTGCCAGCAGCCTCTCTGTGCCGCCTAGCGGGAGGGTCTCCACCTTTGAGCAGTACTTC	CASSLSVPPSGRVSTFEQYF
TRBJ2-3	.	14	TRBV20-1	many	TGCAGCGGGGAGACAGAAGGGGCCCCAGATACGCAGTATTTT	CSGETEGAPDTQYF
TRBJ2-1	.	16	TRBV11-2	.	TGTGCCAGCAGCTTAGGCCCAGGAGGAGTCCTCTATGAGCGCTTGTTC	CASSLGPGGVLYERLF
TRBJ2-5	.	13	TRBV29-1	many	TGCAGCGTCCTTCGGGTAGGGACAGAGACCCAGTACTTC	CSVLRVGTETQYF
TRBJ1-6	.	15	TRBV11-2	.	TGTGCCAGCAGCATAGAGTTGGCAGATAATTCACCACTCCACTTT	CASSIELADNSPLHF
TRBJ1-5	.	13	TRBV4-1	.	TGCGCCAGCAGTCAAGATGTGCTTCAGCCCCAGCATTTT	CASSQDVLQPQHF
TRBJ1-6	TRBD1	13	TRBV6-1	.	TGTGCCAGGATTCGGGACAGGGATTCACCCCTCCATTTT	CARIRDRDSPLHF
TRBJ2-5	TRBD1	15	TRBV11-2	once	TGTGCCGGCACCAAATTCGGACAGGCACAAGTGACCCAGTGCTTC	CAGTKFGQAQVTQCF
TRBJ2-1	.	15	TRBV10-2	many	TGCGCCAGCAGTGAGGCTAGGGGGGTCTACAATGAGCAGTTCTTC	CASSEARGVYNEQFF
TRBJ2-2	.	15	TRBV11-2	.	TGTGCCAGCAGCTTTATGCAGATGGAAACCGAGGAGCTGTTTTTT	CASSFMQMETEELFF
TRBJ2-2	.	17	TRBV4-2	.	TGTGCAAGCAGCCAATTCGGGGAGGCGGATTGGACCGGGGAGCTGTTTTTT	CASSQFGEADWTGELFF
TRBJ2-5	TRBD1	15	TRBV20-1	many	TGCAGTGCTACAGCGGTACAGGGGGCAGGGGAGACCCAGTACTTC	CSATAVQGAGETQYF
TRBJ2-7	.	14	TRBV4-1	.	TGCGCAAGCAGCCAAGGTCCGAGAGCCTACGAGCATTACTTC	CASSQGPRAYEHYF
TRBJ2-5	TRBD2	17	TRBV11-2	.	TGTGCCAGCAGCGCCGCACCGGGCGGGGGTACGGGAGTGACCCAATACTTC	CASSAAPGGGTGVTQYF
TRBJ2-7	.	13	TRBV5-1	few	TGCGCCAGCAGCTTTTCTGGGATGTACGGGCAGTACTTC	CASSFSGMYGQYF
TRBJ2-2	.	15	TRBV6-1	.	TGTGGCAGCACTGGTGTACAGGGATACACCGGGGAGCTGTTTTTT	CGSTGVQGYTGELFF
TRBJ2-5	.	12	TRBV2	.	TGTGCCAGCATGAGTGCTCAGGAGACCCAGTACTTC	CASMSAQETQYF
TRBJ2-7	.	12	TRBV11-3	.	TGTGCCAGCAGCCCTACAGGGACCAACGAGTACTTC	CASSPTGTNEYF
TRBJ2-5	.	12	TRBV29-1	once	TGCAGCGATGAAGGTAACGAAAGGACCCAGTACTTC	CSDEGNERTQYF
TRBJ2-7	.	15	TRBV6-6	once	TGTGCCAGAAGTGAAACGAAGGGGCCCTCCTACGAGCAATACTTC	CARSETKGPSYEQYF
TRBJ2-7	.	15	TRBV29-1	.	TGCAGCGTTCAACAGAGGACGGATGATTTCTACGGGCAGTATTTC	CSVQQRTDDFYGQYF
TRBJ1-5	.	15	TRBV28	.	TGTGCCAGCAGTTCTGACAGGATCAGCAATCAGTCCCAGCATTTT	CASSSDRISNQSQHF
TRBJ2-5	.	14	TRBV12-3/TRBV12-4	.	TGTGCCAGCAGTTTTCCCGGGGGCGGGGAGATCCTGTACTTC	CASSFPGGGEILYF
TRBJ2-1	TRBD2	13	TRBV5-6	many	TGTGCCAGCAGCGCGTTAGCGGGGGCCGAGCAGTTCTTC	CASSALAGAEQFF
TRBJ2-7	TRBD1	13	TRBV29-1	.	TGTAGCATTAATCCCGGGACAGGCTACGAGCAGTACTTC	CSINPGTGYEQYF
TRBJ2-1	TRBD2	15	TRBV11-2	.	TGTGCCTGCAGCTCACAGCGGGGCTCCTACAATGAACAGTTTTTC	CACSSQRGSYNEQFF
TRBJ2-3	.	14	TRBV28	.	TGTGCCAGCAGTTTAACCAGGCCCACACATATGCAGTATTTT	CASSLTRPTHMQYF
TRBJ1-2	.	12	TRBV30	many	TGTGCCTGGAGTGTAGGGGGCTATGGCTACACCTTC	CAWSVGGYGYTF
TRBJ2-1	TRBD2	13	TRBV6-5	once	TGTACCAGTAGTTACGGTGCGGGGGTAAATCAGTTCTTC	CTSSYGAGVNQFF
TRBJ1-6	TRBD1	16	TRBV14	.	TGTGCTAGCAGCCCTGCGCGACAGGGGGTAGATCCACCCCTCCACTTT	CASSPARQGVDPPLHF
TRBJ1-2	.	13	TRBV21-1	many	TGTGCCAGCAGCAAAGGTCAAGGCCACGGCTACACCTTC	CASSKGQGHGYTF
TRBJ2-7	.	12	TRBV2	.	TGTGCCAGCAGTGACGGCAAGGGCATTCTGTACTTC	CASSDGKGILYF
TRBJ2-1	TRBD2	15	TRBV6-1	.	TGTGCCAGCAGATCACTAGCGGGGTTTACGGAAGAGCAGCTCTTC	CASRSLAGFTEEQLF
TRBJ2-1	TRBD1	16	TRBV28	many	TGTGCCAGCAGTTTCCCCCGACAGGGGGCCAAGAATGAGCAGTTCTTC	CASSFPRQGAKNEQFF
TRBJ2-3	.	16	TRBV6-1	.	TGTGCCAACAGTGAAGATCCCGGAGGGACCACAGGTACGCAATATTTT	CANSEDPGGTTGTQYF